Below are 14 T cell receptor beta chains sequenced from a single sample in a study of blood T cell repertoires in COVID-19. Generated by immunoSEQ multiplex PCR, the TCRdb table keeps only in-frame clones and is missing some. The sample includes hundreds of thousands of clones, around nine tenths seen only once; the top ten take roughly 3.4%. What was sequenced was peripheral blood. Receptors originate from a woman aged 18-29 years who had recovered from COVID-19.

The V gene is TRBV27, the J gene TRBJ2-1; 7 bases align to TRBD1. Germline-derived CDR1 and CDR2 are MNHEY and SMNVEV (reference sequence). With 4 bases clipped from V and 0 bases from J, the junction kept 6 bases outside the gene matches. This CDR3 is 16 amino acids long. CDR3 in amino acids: CASSSPQGVSYNEQFF. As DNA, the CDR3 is TGTGCCAGCAGTTCTCCGCAGGGGGTCTCCTACAATGAGCAGTTCTTC.

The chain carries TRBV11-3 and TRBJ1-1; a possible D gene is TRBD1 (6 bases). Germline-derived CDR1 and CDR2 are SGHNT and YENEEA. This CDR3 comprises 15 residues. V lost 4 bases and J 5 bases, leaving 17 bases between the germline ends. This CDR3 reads CASSSGLGGKTEAFF. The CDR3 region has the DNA TGTGCCAGCAGCTCGGGACTAGGGGGGAAAACTGAAGCTTTCTTT.

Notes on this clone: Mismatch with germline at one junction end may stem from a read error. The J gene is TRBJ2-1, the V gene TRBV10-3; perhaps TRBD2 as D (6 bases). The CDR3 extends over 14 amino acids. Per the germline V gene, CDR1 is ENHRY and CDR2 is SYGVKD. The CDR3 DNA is TGTGCCATCAGTCCCCGGGACTCCAACAATGAGCAGTTCTTC. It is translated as CAISPRDSNNEQFF.

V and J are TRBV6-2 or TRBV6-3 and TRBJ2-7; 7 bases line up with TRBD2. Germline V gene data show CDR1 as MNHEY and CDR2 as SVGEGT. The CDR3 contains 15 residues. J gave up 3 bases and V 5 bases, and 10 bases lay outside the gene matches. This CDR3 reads CASSPASGMNYEQYV. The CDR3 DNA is TGTGCCAGCAGTCCGGCGAGCGGGATGAACTACGAGCAGTACGTC.

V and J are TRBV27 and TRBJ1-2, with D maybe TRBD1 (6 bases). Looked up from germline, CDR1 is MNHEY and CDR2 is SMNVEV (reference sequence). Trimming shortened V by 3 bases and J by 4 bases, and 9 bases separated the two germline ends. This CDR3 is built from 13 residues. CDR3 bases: TGTGCCAGCAGTTTCAGGGGTGGCTATGGCTACACCTTC. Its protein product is CASSFRGGYGYTF.

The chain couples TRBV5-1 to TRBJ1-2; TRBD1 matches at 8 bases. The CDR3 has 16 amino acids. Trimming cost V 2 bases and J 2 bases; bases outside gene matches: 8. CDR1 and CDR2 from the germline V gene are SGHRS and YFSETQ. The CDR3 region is CASSFTRTGPNYGYTF. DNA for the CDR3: TGCGCCAGCAGCTTCACGCGGACAGGGCCAAACTATGGCTACACCTTC. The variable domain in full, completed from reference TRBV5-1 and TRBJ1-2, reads KAGVTQTPRYLIKTRGQQVTLSCSPISGHRSVSWYQQTPGQGLQFLFEYFSETQRNKGNFPGRFSGRQFSNSRSEMNVSTLELGDSALYLCASSFTRTGPNYGYTFGSGTRLTVV.

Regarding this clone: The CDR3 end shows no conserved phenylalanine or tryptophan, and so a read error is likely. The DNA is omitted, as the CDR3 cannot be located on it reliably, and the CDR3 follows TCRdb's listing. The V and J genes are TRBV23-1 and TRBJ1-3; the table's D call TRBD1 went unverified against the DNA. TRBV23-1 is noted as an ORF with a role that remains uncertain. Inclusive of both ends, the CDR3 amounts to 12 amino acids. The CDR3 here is CASSPSPGQGAR.

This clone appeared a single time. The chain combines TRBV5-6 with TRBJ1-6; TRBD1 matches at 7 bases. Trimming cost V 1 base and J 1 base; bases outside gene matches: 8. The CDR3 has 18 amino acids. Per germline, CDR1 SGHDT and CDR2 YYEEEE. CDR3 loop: CASSLSVRGLSYNSPLHF. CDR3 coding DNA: TGTGCCAGCAGCTTGTCTGTAAGGGGGCTTTCCTATAATTCACCCCTCCACTTT.

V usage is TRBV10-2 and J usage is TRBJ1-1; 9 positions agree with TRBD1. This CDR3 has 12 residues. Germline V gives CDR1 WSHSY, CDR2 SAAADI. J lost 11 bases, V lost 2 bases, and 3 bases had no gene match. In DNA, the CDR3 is TGCGCCAGCAGTGAGATAGGGACAGGGGCTTTCTTT. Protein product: CASSEIGTGAFF.

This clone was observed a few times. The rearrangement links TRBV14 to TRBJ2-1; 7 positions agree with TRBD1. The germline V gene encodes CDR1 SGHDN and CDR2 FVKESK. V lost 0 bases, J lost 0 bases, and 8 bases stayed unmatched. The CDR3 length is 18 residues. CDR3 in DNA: TGTGCCAGCAGCCAAGATGACAGTAGACAGGGCTCCTACAATGAGCAGTTCTTC. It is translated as CASSQDDSRQGSYNEQFF.

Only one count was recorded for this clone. The CDR3: CASSPSPGQGANEQFF. In DNA form, the CDR3 reads TGTGCCAGCAGTCCGAGTCCGGGACAGGGGGCGAATGAGCAGTTCTTC. The J gene is TRBJ2-1, the V gene TRBV2; 12 bases are shared with TRBD1. Per the germline V gene, CDR1 is SNHLY and CDR2 is FYNNEI. The CDR3 is 16 amino acids. J gave up 7 bases and V 5 bases, and 9 bases lay outside the gene matches.

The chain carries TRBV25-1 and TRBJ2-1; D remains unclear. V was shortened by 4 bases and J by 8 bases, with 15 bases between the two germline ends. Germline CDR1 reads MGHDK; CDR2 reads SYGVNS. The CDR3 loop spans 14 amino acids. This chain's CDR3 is CASSVTWSRHEQFF. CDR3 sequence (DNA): TGTGCCAGCAGTGTCACGTGGAGCCGCCATGAGCAGTTCTTC.

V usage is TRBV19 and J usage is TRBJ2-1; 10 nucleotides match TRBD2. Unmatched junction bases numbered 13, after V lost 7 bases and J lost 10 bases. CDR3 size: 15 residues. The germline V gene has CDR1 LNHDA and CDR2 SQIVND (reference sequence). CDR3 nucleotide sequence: TGTGCCAGTATCATAGCGGGAGGAGCAGGGGGAGAGCAGTTCTTC. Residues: CASIIAGGAGGEQFF.

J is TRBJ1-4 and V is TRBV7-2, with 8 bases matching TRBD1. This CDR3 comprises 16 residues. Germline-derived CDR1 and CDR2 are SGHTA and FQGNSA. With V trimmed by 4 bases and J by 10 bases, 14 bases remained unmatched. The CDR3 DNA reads TGTGCCAGCAGCTCTAGACCGGGACAGGTCGTCGGAAAACTGTTTTTT. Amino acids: CASSSRPGQVVGKLFF.